This T cell receptor (beta chain) was recorded in a study of T-cell reconstitution after alpha-beta-depleted transplantation in children. It was with unique molecular identifiers that the TCRbeta library was prepared. A single record per CDR3 protein comes from TCRdb applying MiXCR to the PCR reads. The table includes roughly 400,000 distinct CDR3 sequences, about a fifth detected once. This CDR3 is 17 amino acids long. CDR1 and CDR2 from the germline V gene are KGHDR and SFDVKD. The V end was cut by 5 bases, the J end by 2 bases, with 19 bases between. The source is a human donor who donated a stem cell graft to a child with acute myeloid leukemia. Sequenced here: PBMCs from the stem cell graft donor, sampled from the stem cell graft. The chain uses TRBV24-1 and TRBJ2-3; TRBD1 might be the D (5 bases). CDR3 DNA: TGTGCCACCAGTGCCGGCTTTGGGGTCGGACACACAGATACGCAGTATTTT. Translation: CATSAGFGVGHTDTQYF.